This T cell receptor beta chain is from a study of shared clonotypes between healthy human individuals. Across the study: CD4 naive and memory got three plates each, CD8 naive two, CD8 memory one. Study-wide results and caveats: Rarefaction analysis demonstrated incomplete sorted-subset sequencing notwithstanding large depth.

The repertoire was sequenced with immunoSEQ multiplex PCR; TCRdb's copy has only in-frame clones and lacks some. Among 1.6 million or so clones listed, roughly 96% were seen once. Trimming stripped 0 bases from V and 1 base from J, with 10 bases between. This CDR3 spans 15 amino acids. CDR1 and CDR2 from the germline V gene are SGHRS and YFSETQ. This clone was recorded only once. Its antigen remains unidentified. Naive CD45RA+ and memory CD45RA-negative subsets were split from CD4+ cells. The TCR was taken from a man aged 25-40 years in good health. The chain joins TRBV5-1 to TRBJ2-5; D gene uncertain. The sequencing input was naive CD4+ T cells sorted from blood. Subset specified: CD45RA+ positively selected. CDR3 amino acids: CASSLASASQETQYF. For the CDR3, the DNA is TGCGCCAGCAGCTTGGCCTCAGCCTCCCAAGAGACCCAGTACTTC. The full variable domain, with the rest looked up from reference TRBV5-1 and TRBJ2-5, is KAGVTQTPRYLIKTRGQQVTLSCSPISGHRSVSWYQQTPGQGLQFLFEYFSETQRNKGNFPGRFSGRQFSNSRSEMNVSTLELGDSALYLCASSLASASQETQYFGPGTRLLVL.